A selection of T cell receptor beta chains follows, all from one sample in a study of T cells after somatic rescue of genetic block. Assay: immunoSEQ multiplex PCR; the TCRdb copy retains only in-frame clones and omits some. The data show 110,000 or so clones, around 90% seen once. The sequenced sample was peripheral blood mononuclear cells (PBMCs). The receptor set was obtained from a woman under 30. Each CDR3 is given with its conserved first and last residue. A D gene is named only where the DNA matches it firmly. Clone sizes are given selectively: once, few, many, or a class where the clone is expanded.

CASSIAVSGNIQYF | TGTGCCAGTAGTATAGCGGTTAGCGGGAACATTCAGTACTTC | TRBV19 | NA | TRBJ2-4 | TRBD2
CASSQRKAVNTEAFF | TGTGCCAGCAGCCAAAGGAAGGCAGTGAACACTGAAGCTTTCTTT | TRBV14 | once | TRBJ1-1 | NA
CASRGTGNGYTEAFF | TGTGCCAGCAGGGGGACCGGGAACGGGTACACTGAAGCTTTCTTT | TRBV6-5 | NA | TRBJ1-1 | NA
CASSLEADTQYF | TGTGCCAGCAGCTTAGAAGCAGATACGCAGTATTTT | TRBV13 | NA | TRBJ2-3 | NA
CASSALGQFYQPHYEQYF | TGTGCCAGCAGTGCCCTTGGGCAGTTCTATCAACCTCACTACGAGCAGTACTTC | TRBV2 | once | TRBJ2-7 | NA
CASSQDSGGPTGELFF | TGCGCCAGCAGCCAAGACTCGGGGGGCCCCACCGGGGAGCTGTTTTTT | TRBV4-3 | NA | TRBJ2-2 | NA
CASSLSGAGELFF | TGTGCCAGCAGTTTATCGGGGGCCGGGGAGCTGTTTTTT | TRBV27 | NA | TRBJ2-2 | NA
CASSWGRGGADTQYF | TGTGCCAGCAGTTGGGGGCGGGGCGGGGCAGATACGCAGTATTTT | TRBV6-5 | NA | TRBJ2-3 | NA
CASSPRSDRALFEAFF | TGTGCCAGCAGCCCTCGTTCCGACAGGGCCTTATTTGAAGCTTTCTTT | TRBV9 | NA | TRBJ1-1 | TRBD1
CASSTTLEGTQYF | TGTGCCAGCAGTACGACGCTAGAGGGTACGCAGTATTTT | TRBV2 | NA | TRBJ2-3 | NA
CASSLRGGGQPQHF | TGTGCCAGCAGTTTACGGGGAGGGGGTCAGCCCCAGCATTTT | TRBV28 | NA | TRBJ1-5 | NA
CASSLQAGYQETQYF | TGTGCCAGCAGCTTACAGGCAGGGTACCAAGAGACCCAGTACTTC | TRBV7-2 | NA | TRBJ2-5 | NA
CASSTFRDRDRVEAFF | TGTGCCAGCAGCACCTTTAGAGACCGGGACAGAGTTGAAGCTTTCTTT | TRBV21-1 | NA | TRBJ1-1 | NA
CASSLAIGGHYGYTF | TGCGCCAGCAGCTTGGCCATAGGCGGCCACTATGGCTACACCTTC | TRBV5-1 | NA | TRBJ1-2 | NA
CASSPRPLGETQYF | TGTGCCAGCAGCCCTCGGCCCCTGGGGGAGACCCAGTACTTC | TRBV27 | once | TRBJ2-5 | NA
CASSIVPAYEQYF | TGTGCCAGTAGTATAGTCCCAGCCTACGAGCAGTACTTC | TRBV19 | NA | TRBJ2-7 | NA
CASTAGGATGNTIYF | TGTGCCAGCACTGCCGGGGGGGCAACTGGAAACACCATATATTTT | TRBV6-5 | NA | TRBJ1-3 | NA
CASSLLLPGRGEEKLFF | TGTGCCAGCAGTCTTTTACTGCCCGGGAGGGGGGAGGAAAAACTGTTTTTT | TRBV25-1 | NA | TRBJ1-4 | NA
CASSHAGQRIAFF | TGTGCCAGCAGCCACGCGGGACAACGCATCGCTTTCTTT | TRBV6-5 | once | TRBJ1-1 | NA
CAFLAGELFF | TGTGCCTTTTTGGCCGGGGAGCTGTTTTTT | TRBV30 | NA | TRBJ2-2 | NA
CAARDYETYEQYF | TGTGCCGCCCGGGACTATGAAACCTACGAGCAGTACTTC | TRBV10-3 | few | TRBJ2-7 | TRBD2
CASSYSTYGGYGYTF | TGTGCCAGCAGTTACTCGACGTATGGAGGCTATGGCTACACCTTC | TRBV6-5 | NA | TRBJ1-2 | NA
CASSLSGTLADTQYF | TGCGCCAGCAGCCTATCCGGGACTTTGGCGGATACGCAGTATTTT | TRBV5-1 | NA | TRBJ2-3 | NA
CASSLFVKNIQYF | TGTGCCAGCAGCTTGTTTGTCAAAAACATTCAGTACTTC | TRBV7-2 | NA | TRBJ2-4 | NA
CASSLELGKRGDGYTF | TGCGCCAGCAGCTTGGAACTAGGGAAGAGGGGTGATGGCTACACCTTC | TRBV5-1 | NA | TRBJ1-2 | NA
CASSWGQGYNSPLHF | TGTGCCAGCAGTTGGGGACAGGGCTATAATTCACCCCTCCACTTT | TRBV7-8 | NA | TRBJ1-6 | TRBD1
CASSVFGAGNTIYF | TGTGCCAGCAGCGTCTTCGGGGCTGGAAACACCATATATTTT | TRBV9 | few | TRBJ1-3 | NA
CATSSGGFYEQYF | TGTGCCACCTCAAGCGGGGGCTTCTACGAGCAGTACTTC | TRBV6-1 | NA | TRBJ2-7 | TRBD2
CASSASGGARTDTQYF | TGTGCCAGCAGCGCTAGCGGGGGGGCAAGGACAGATACGCAGTATTTT | TRBV9 | NA | TRBJ2-3 | TRBD2
CASSDSTGGSYNEQFF | TGTGCCAGCAGTGACTCCACAGGGGGATCCTACAATGAGCAGTTCTTC | TRBV6-4 | once | TRBJ2-1 | TRBD1
CASSQAPGSGTDTQYF | TGTGCCAGCAGCCAGGCCCCGGGTAGCGGGACAGATACGCAGTATTTT | TRBV4-2 | once | TRBJ2-3 | TRBD2
CASTSDRAYGYTF | TGTGCCAGCACCTCGGACAGGGCGTATGGCTACACCTTC | TRBV25-1 | NA | TRBJ1-2 | TRBD1
CASSPRDRVNYGYTF | TGTGCCAGCTCACCGCGGGACAGGGTTAACTATGGCTACACCTTC | TRBV18 | NA | TRBJ1-2 | TRBD1
CASSLAGRRRTEAFF | TGTGCCAGCAGCTTAGCGGGCAGGCGCCGGACTGAAGCTTTCTTT | TRBV7-9 | NA | TRBJ1-1 | NA
CASSLAGRGFYGYTF | TGTGCCAGCAGCTTGGCCGGCAGGGGATTCTATGGCTACACCTTC | TRBV5-5 | NA | TRBJ1-2 | NA
CASLLGDRPYNEQFF | TGTGCCAGCCTATTAGGGGACCGTCCCTACAATGAGCAGTTCTTC | TRBV7-2 | NA | TRBJ2-1 | NA
CAIFAGNTIYF | TGTGCCATCTTCGCCGGAAACACCATATATTTT | TRBV10-3 | NA | TRBJ1-3 | NA
CASSPYPWGSNQPQHF | TGTGCCAGCTCACCTTACCCCTGGGGTAGCAATCAGCCCCAGCATTTT | TRBV18 | NA | TRBJ1-5 | NA
CASSPGGAPDTQYF | TGTGCCAGCAGCCCAGGGGGGGCCCCAGATACGCAGTATTTT | TRBV7-2 | NA | TRBJ2-3 | NA
CASSLSYGVEAFF | TGTGCCAGCAGTTTATCTTACGGGGTCGAAGCTTTCTTT | TRBV27 | NA | TRBJ1-1 | NA
CASSVVGTYSGNTIYF | TGTGCCAGCAGCGTAGTAGGCACCTACTCTGGAAACACCATATATTTT | TRBV9 | NA | TRBJ1-3 | NA
CASSASSYEQYF | TGTGCCAGCAGCGCCAGCTCCTACGAGCAGTACTTC | TRBV5-6 | NA | TRBJ2-7 | NA
CASRPTGISNQPQHF | TGTGCCAGCAGGCCAACAGGGATTAGCAATCAGCCCCAGCATTTT | TRBV5-5 | NA | TRBJ1-5 | NA
CASRGLQGANSPLHF | TGTGCCAGCAGGGGACTACAGGGGGCGAATTCACCCCTCCACTTT | TRBV28 | NA | TRBJ1-6 | TRBD1
CASSGYRETGELFF | TGTGCCAGTAGCGGGTACAGGGAAACCGGGGAGCTGTTTTTT | TRBV19 | NA | TRBJ2-2 | NA
CASSSGLAGDTQYF | TGTGCCAGCAGCTCCGGACTAGCAGGCGATACGCAGTATTTT | TRBV7-3 | once | TRBJ2-3 | TRBD2
CASSVEGTGLGYGYTF | TGTGCCAGCAGCGTAGAAGGGACAGGCCTCGGGTATGGCTACACCTTC | TRBV9 | NA | TRBJ1-2 | TRBD1
CANSQGVFFQGNTIYF | TGTGCCAATTCCCAAGGCGTGTTCTTCCAAGGAAACACCATATATTTT | TRBV21-1 | NA | TRBJ1-3 | NA
CASSSQHGNGLTNEKLFF | TGTGCCAGCAGCTCGCAACATGGAAACGGGTTAACTAATGAAAAACTGTTTTTT | TRBV7-9 | NA | TRBJ1-4 | NA
CASTRWKDTGELFF | TGTGCCAGCACACGCTGGAAGGACACCGGGGAGCTGTTTTTT | TRBV11-2 | NA | TRBJ2-2 | NA
CASSILSGGQDIQYF | TGTGCCAGCAGCATCCTTAGCGGGGGGCAGGACATTCAGTACTTC | TRBV9 | NA | TRBJ2-4 | TRBD2
CASSAKRGNHNEQFF | TGTGCCAGCAGCGCAAAGCGGGGCAACCACAATGAGCAGTTCTTC | TRBV11-3 | once | TRBJ2-1 | TRBD2
CASSSPGGGGQPQHF | TGTGCCAGCAGTTCCCCAGGGGGGGGCGGGCAGCCCCAGCATTTT | TRBV6-1 | NA | TRBJ1-5 | TRBD1
CASGYGQGIGYEQYF | TGTGCCAGCGGCTATGGACAGGGAATAGGTTACGAGCAGTACTTC | TRBV6-5 | once | TRBJ2-7 | TRBD1